This T cell receptor beta chain originates from a study of blood T cell repertoires in COVID-19. Study information: Samples taken during acute and convalescent COVID-19 were collected in the United States, Italy and Spain. Sample material is recorded as cDNA or gDNA derived from T cells, B-cell-depleted T cells, or PBMCs.

Authors' data handling: Cell counts per sample came from amplifying reference gene primers. Profiling relied on immunoSEQ multiplex PCR, and the TCRdb table lists in-frame clones only, not all of them. The V and J calls and clone size were taken over from that table, and D and trimming were inferred from the DNA. The data show around 270,000 clones, more than 85% seen once. The sequenced sample was peripheral blood. The sequence derives from a man aged 30 to 45 with acute or convalescent COVID-19.

CDR3 DNA: TGTGCCAGCAGCCATGGGACAGTTCTTGGTGATATCTACAATGAGCAGTTCTTC. This translates into CASSHGTVLGDIYNEQFF. The rearrangement joins TRBV3-1 (or the pseudogene TRBV3-2) to TRBJ2-1, with TRBD1 matching over 7 bases. With V trimmed by 3 bases and J by 3 bases, 14 bases remained unmatched. Germline lookup yields CDR1 LGHDT and CDR2 YNNKEL (reference sequence). This CDR3 region has 18 residues.